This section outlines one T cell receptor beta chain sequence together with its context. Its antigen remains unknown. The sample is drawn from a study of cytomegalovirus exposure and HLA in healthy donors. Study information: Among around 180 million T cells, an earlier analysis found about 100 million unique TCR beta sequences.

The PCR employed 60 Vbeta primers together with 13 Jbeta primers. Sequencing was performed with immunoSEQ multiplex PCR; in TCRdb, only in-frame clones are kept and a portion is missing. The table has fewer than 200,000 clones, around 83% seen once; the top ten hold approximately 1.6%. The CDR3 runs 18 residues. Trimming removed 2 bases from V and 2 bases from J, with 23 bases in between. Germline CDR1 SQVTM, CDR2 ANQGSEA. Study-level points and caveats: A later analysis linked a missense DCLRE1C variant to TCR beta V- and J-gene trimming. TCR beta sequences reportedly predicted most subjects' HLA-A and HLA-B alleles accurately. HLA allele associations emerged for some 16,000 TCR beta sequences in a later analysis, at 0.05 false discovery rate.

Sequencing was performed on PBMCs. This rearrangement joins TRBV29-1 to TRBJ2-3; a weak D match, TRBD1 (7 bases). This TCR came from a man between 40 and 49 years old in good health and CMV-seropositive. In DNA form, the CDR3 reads TGCAGCGTTGAACAACTGAGGGACAGCGGAGGGGCCACAGATACGCAGTATTTT. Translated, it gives CSVEQLRDSGGATDTQYF.